This entry concerns a single T cell receptor beta chain. The antigen is unknown. V gave up 3 bases and J gave up 4 bases; unmatched junction bases: 10. Per germline, CDR1 SEHNR and CDR2 FQNEAQ (reference sequence). The CDR3 contains 16 residues. The PCR made use of 60 Vbeta and 13 Jbeta primers. The table came from immunoSEQ multiplex PCR; TCRdb's copy has only in-frame clones and leaves some out. Here the sample spans some 150,000 clones, 75% to 85% being singletons. This record belongs to a study of cytomegalovirus exposure and HLA in healthy donors. Study-wide findings and caveats: In a later analysis, donors in an Asian-associated ancestry cluster reportedly had fewer N-insertions in productive TCRs than the cohort mean. Researchers reported in a later analysis that a missense DCLRE1C variant was tied to TCR beta V- and J-gene trimming.

Input material: PBMCs. The sequence was obtained from a woman in her forties or fifties in good health and CMV-seronegative. The rearrangement uses TRBV7-9 and TRBJ2-5, with 8 bases aligning to TRBD1. CDR3 DNA: TGTGCCAGCAGCTTCGGCAGGGGGCTTGTACGAGAGACCCAGTACTTC. Amino acid sequence: CASSFGRGLVRETQYF.